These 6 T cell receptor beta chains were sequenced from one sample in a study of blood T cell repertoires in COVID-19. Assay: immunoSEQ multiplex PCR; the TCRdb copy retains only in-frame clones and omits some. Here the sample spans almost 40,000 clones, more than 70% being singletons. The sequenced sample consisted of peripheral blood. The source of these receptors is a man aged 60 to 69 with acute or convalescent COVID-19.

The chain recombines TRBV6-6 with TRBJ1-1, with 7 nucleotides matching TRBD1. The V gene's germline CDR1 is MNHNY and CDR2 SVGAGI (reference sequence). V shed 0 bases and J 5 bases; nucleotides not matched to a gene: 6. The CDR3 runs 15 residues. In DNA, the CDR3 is TGTGCCAGCAGTTACTCCACAGGGGCTTTGACTGAAGCTTTCTTT. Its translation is CASSYSTGALTEAFF.

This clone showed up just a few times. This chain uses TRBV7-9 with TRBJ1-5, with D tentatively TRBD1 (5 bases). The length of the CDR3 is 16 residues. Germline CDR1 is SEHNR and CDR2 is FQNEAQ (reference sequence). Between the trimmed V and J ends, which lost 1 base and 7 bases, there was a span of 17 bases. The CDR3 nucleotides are TGTGCCAGCAGCTTAGAGGAGGGAAAGGGGCGCCAGCCCCAGCATTTT. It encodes CASSLEEGKGRQPQHF.

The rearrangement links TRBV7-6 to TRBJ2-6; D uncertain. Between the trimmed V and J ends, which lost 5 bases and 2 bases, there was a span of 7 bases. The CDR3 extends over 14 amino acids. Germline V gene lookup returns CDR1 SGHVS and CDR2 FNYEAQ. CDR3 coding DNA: TGTGCCAGCAGCCTTATCGCTGGGGCCAACGTCCTGACTTTC. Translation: CASSLIAGANVLTF.

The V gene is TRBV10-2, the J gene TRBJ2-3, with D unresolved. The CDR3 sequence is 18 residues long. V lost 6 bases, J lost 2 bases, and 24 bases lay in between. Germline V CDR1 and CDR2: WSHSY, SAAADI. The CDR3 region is CASRGPDYSHFLTDTQYF. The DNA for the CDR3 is TGCGCCAGCAGAGGCCCCGATTACAGTCACTTCCTCACAGATACGCAGTATTTT.

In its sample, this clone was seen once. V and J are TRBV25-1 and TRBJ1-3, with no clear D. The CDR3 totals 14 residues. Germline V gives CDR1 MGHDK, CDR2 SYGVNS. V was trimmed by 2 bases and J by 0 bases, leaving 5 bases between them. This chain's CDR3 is CASSEHGSGNTIYF. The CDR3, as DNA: TGTGCCAGCAGTGAACACGGCTCTGGAAACACCATATATTTT.

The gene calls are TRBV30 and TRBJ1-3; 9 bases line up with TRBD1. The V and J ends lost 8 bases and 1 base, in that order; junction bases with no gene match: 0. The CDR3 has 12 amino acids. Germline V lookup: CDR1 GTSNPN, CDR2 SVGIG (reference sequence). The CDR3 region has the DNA TGTGCCGGGACAGGGTCTGGAAACACCATATATTTT. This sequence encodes CAGTGSGNTIYF.